This T cell receptor beta chain was profiled in a study of T cells in Graves' hyperthyroidism and ophthalmopathy. Lactation, pregnancy, other autoimmune disease or uncontrolled infection excluded patients. RNA transcripts provided the source from which TCR beta CDR3 regions were amplified. HTBI primers were the set used in a first-round RT-PCR of the TCR CDR3. In TCRdb, the multiplex PCR reads were re-called with MiXCR into one record per CDR3 protein. Of 550,000 to 700,000 distinct CDR3 sequences listed, roughly 50% were seen once; the top ten hold 15% to 20%. The CDR3 is made up of 16 amino acids. The V and J ends lost 7 bases and 0 bases, in that order; junction bases with no gene match: 8. Germline CDR1 and CDR2: MDHEN and SYDVKM.

The clonotype was recovered from an adult woman with Graves' disease, either hyperthyroidism or ophthalmopathy (not recorded which). The chain couples TRBV28 to TRBJ1-4, with 7 bases identical to TRBD1. Sequences were obtained from peripheral blood or thyroid tissue (not recorded which). The CDR3 DNA sequence: TGTGCCAGCACCGTAGGGACAGACGCAACTAATGAAAAACTGTTTTTT. The encoded protein is CASTVGTDATNEKLFF.